Listed below are T cell receptor beta chains from one sample, sequenced in a study of shared clonotypes between healthy human individuals. Here immunoSEQ multiplex PCR was the method, and the copy in TCRdb shows in-frame clones only, minus some. This sample has under 1,900,000 clones, with 98% found just once. Sequencing was done on a sample of naive CD4+ T cells sorted from blood. All receptors come from a man in his thirties or forties in good health. Both conserved end residues are part of each CDR3. D genes are given only for firm matches. Size is stated for part of the rows, as once, few or many counts, or as a class when the clone is expanded.

NA	TRBV10-3	TRBJ2-5	NA	CAISQYQGRRAQYF	TGTGCCATCAGTCAATATCAGGGTCGAAGGGCCCAGTACTTC
NA	TRBV20-1	TRBJ2-5	NA	CRVRGRETQYF	TGCAGGGTGAGGGGTCGGGAGACCCAGTACTTC
NA	TRBV25-1	TRBJ1-2	TRBD1	CASTSLTGTGTGYTF	TGTGCCAGCACCTCCTTGACCGGGACAGGGACTGGCTACACCTTC
NA	TRBV2	TRBJ2-5	NA	CASRPTGRETQYF	TGTGCCAGCAGGCCGACAGGGAGGGAGACCCAGTACTTC
NA	TRBV5-1	TRBJ2-1	TRBD2	CASSPGLAGVNEQFF	TGCGCCAGCAGCCCCGGACTAGCGGGGGTGAATGAGCAGTTCTTC
NA	TRBV5-1	TRBJ2-7	NA	CASSSETYEQYF	TGCGCCAGCAGCTCCGAAACCTACGAGCAGTACTTC
NA	TRBV5-1	TRBJ2-7	NA	CASSPNRDYEQYF	TGCGCCAGCAGCCCCAACCGGGACTACGAGCAGTACTTC
NA	TRBV19	TRBJ2-2	NA	CASTLVSSGELFF	TGTGCCAGTACCTTAGTGAGTTCCGGGGAGCTGTTTTTT
NA	TRBV27	TRBJ1-5	NA	CASSQDQGVQPQHF	TGTGCCAGCAGTCAGGACCAAGGGGTCCAGCCCCAGCATTTT
NA	TRBV14	TRBJ1-1	TRBD1	CASSQVQGARAEAFF	TGTGCCAGCAGCCAGGTACAGGGGGCTAGAGCTGAAGCTTTCTTT
NA	TRBV9	TRBJ2-2	NA	CASSVVVGELFF	TGTGCCAGCAGCGTAGTTGTCGGGGAGCTGTTTTTT
NA	TRBV5-1	TRBJ2-1	NA	CASSVLYNEQFF	TGCGCCAGCAGCGTACTCTACAATGAGCAGTTCTTC
NA	TRBV30	TRBJ1-5	NA	CAWSVCRNQPQHF	TGTGCCTGGAGTGTATGTCGAAATCAGCCCCAGCATTTT
NA	TRBV5-1	TRBJ2-7	NA	CASSLDVSGYEQYF	TGCGCCAGCAGCTTGGATGTGTCCGGGTACGAGCAGTACTTC
NA	TRBV18	TRBJ2-7	TRBD1	CASSSGQDYEQYF	TGTGCCAGCTCAAGCGGACAGGACTACGAGCAGTACTTC
NA	TRBV19	TRBJ2-5	TRBD2	CASSMDVAGGQETQYF	TGTGCCAGTAGTATGGACGTAGCGGGAGGCCAAGAGACCCAGTACTTC
NA	TRBV18	TRBJ2-1	NA	CASSPADLRSNEQFF	TGTGCCAGCTCACCCGCAGACCTACGATCCAATGAGCAGTTCTTC
NA	TRBV7-2	TRBJ2-7	NA	CASSPGPFYEQYF	TGTGCCAGCAGCCCAGGACCGTTCTACGAGCAGTACTTC
NA	TRBV5-1	TRBJ2-5	TRBD2	CASSSPSGDQETQYF	TGCGCCAGCAGCTCCCCTAGCGGGGACCAAGAGACCCAGTACTTC
NA	TRBV7-2	TRBJ2-3	NA	CASSLADASEYTDTQYF	TGTGCCAGCAGCTTAGCAGACGCTAGCGAATACACAGATACGCAGTATTTT
NA	TRBV5-1	TRBJ2-7	NA	CASALDYEQYF	TGCGCCAGCGCCTTAGACTACGAGCAGTACTTC
NA	TRBV6-1	TRBJ1-4	NA	CASTQYSPTNEKLFF	TGTGCCAGCACACAATACAGCCCAACTAATGAAAAACTGTTTTTT
once	TRBV15	TRBJ2-7	NA	CATSRITLSGETYEQYF	TGTGCCACCAGCAGAATCACCTTGTCTGGGGAAACCTACGAGCAGTACTTC
NA	TRBV18	TRBJ2-1	TRBD2	CASSPAAGGYNEQFF	TGTGCCAGCTCACCAGCAGCGGGAGGCTACAATGAGCAGTTCTTC
NA	TRBV14	TRBJ2-3	TRBD2	CASSQDRQARMTSVTDTQYF	TGTGCCAGCAGCCAAGATCGGCAGGCGAGAATGACTAGCGTCACAGATACGCAGTATTTT
NA	TRBV28	TRBJ2-5	NA	CASRGGTMYQETQYF	TGTGCCAGCAGGGGCGGGACGATGTACCAAGAGACCCAGTACTTC
NA	TRBV28	TRBJ2-4	TRBD1	CASSLEGAAVIQYF	TGTGCCAGCAGTTTAGAGGGGGCAGCGGTCATTCAGTACTTC
NA	TRBV28	TRBJ2-5	TRBD2	CASHKLAGGSETQYF	TGTGCCAGTCACAAACTAGCGGGAGGATCAGAGACCCAGTACTTC
NA	TRBV7-2	TRBJ2-2	TRBD1	CASSRDRNTGELFF	TGTGCCAGCAGCCGGGACAGGAACACCGGGGAGCTGTTTTTT
NA	TRBV7-6	TRBJ2-5	NA	CASSSQRVAPLETQYF	TGTGCCAGCAGCTCCCAGCGGGTAGCCCCATTGGAGACCCAGTACTTC
NA	TRBV11-2	TRBJ2-7	NA	CASSLAGHSSYEQYF	TGTGCCAGCAGCTTAGCGGGACATTCATCCTACGAGCAGTACTTC
NA	TRBV4-3	TRBJ1-5	NA	CASSRGVLEPQHF	TGCGCCAGCAGCCGCGGAGTTTTGGAGCCCCAGCATTTT
NA	TRBV18	TRBJ2-1	NA	CASSLDQGRFHYNEQFF	TGTGCCAGCTCTCTTGACCAGGGAAGGTTTCACTACAATGAGCAGTTCTTC
NA	TRBV5-1	TRBJ2-7	TRBD2	CASSLSFGSGRGEQYF	TGCGCCAGCAGCTTGTCCTTTGGTAGCGGGAGGGGCGAGCAGTACTTC
NA	TRBV5-1	TRBJ1-4	NA	CASSLVRGSEKLFF	TGCGCCAGCAGCTTGGTCAGGGGATCTGAAAAACTGTTTTTT
NA	TRBV5-4	TRBJ2-5	NA	CASSLVTYPSQETQYF	TGTGCCAGCAGCTTGGTAACTTACCCCTCACAAGAGACCCAGTACTTC
NA	TRBV6-1	TRBJ1-4	TRBD1	CASEGTDILNEKLFF	TGTGCCAGCGAAGGGACAGACATCCTTAATGAAAAACTGTTTTTT
NA	TRBV2	TRBJ2-5	NA	CASSESGVGETQYF	TGTGCCAGCAGTGAATCCGGGGTCGGGGAGACCCAGTACTTC
NA	TRBV18	TRBJ1-1	NA	CASSALRDTEAFF	TGTGCCAGCTCCGCGCTGAGGGACACTGAAGCTTTCTTT
NA	TRBV28	TRBJ2-7	NA	CATAAKTYEQYF	TGTGCCACAGCTGCGAAGACCTACGAGCAGTACTTC
NA	TRBV28	TRBJ2-5	NA	CASLGTDQETQYF	TGTGCCAGCCTTGGGACCGACCAAGAGACCCAGTACTTC
NA	TRBV5-1	TRBJ2-5	TRBD1	CASSFRDRDETQYF	TGCGCCAGCAGCTTCCGGGACAGGGATGAGACCCAGTACTTC
NA	TRBV11-3	TRBJ2-1	TRBD1	CASTHRDRDNEQFF	TGTGCCAGCACCCACCGGGACAGAGACAATGAGCAGTTCTTC
NA	TRBV11-2	TRBJ2-3	TRBD2	CASSLRLAGLDTQYF	TGTGCCAGCAGCTTACGCCTAGCGGGGTTGGATACGCAGTATTTT
NA	TRBV7-2	TRBJ2-1	TRBD2	CASSSSGAYNEQFF	TGTGCCAGCAGTTCTAGCGGGGCGTACAATGAGCAGTTCTTC
NA	TRBV10-3	TRBJ2-1	NA	CAISESTTSYNEQFF	TGTGCCATCAGTGAGTCGACCACCTCCTACAATGAGCAGTTCTTC
NA	TRBV29-1	TRBJ1-1	NA	CSVGAGFMNTEAFF	TGCAGCGTTGGGGCAGGGTTTATGAACACTGAAGCTTTCTTT
NA	TRBV18	TRBJ1-3	NA	CASSAYGVRNTIYF	TGTGCCAGCTCAGCCTACGGGGTTAGAAACACCATATATTTT